The rows below give T cell receptor beta chains drawn from one sample of a study of blood T cell repertoires in COVID-19. The repertoire was sequenced with immunoSEQ multiplex PCR; TCRdb's copy has only in-frame clones and lacks some. The sample yields about 190,000 clones, about 86% seen once. What was sequenced was peripheral blood. These receptors all come from a man aged 25-45 years with active or convalescent COVID-19. CDR3s include the opening cysteine and the closing phenylalanine or tryptophan. The D gene is left open where the match is weak. Clone size is stated in some rows and not others, as once, few, many or a class when expanded.

CDR3 protein	CDR3 DNA	V gene	D gene	J gene	clone size
CASSLAGLAGGRETQYF	TGTGCCAGCAGCCTCGCGGGACTAGCGGGGGGGCGAGAGACCCAGTACTTC	TRBV28	TRBD2	TRBJ2-5	NA
CASSPGIGQGRYNSPLHF	TGTGCCAGCAGCCCGGGTATAGGACAGGGAAGGTATAATTCACCCCTCCACTTT	TRBV28	TRBD1	TRBJ1-6	once
CASSMRVRGPNEKLFF	TGTGCCAGTAGTATGAGGGTCAGGGGGCCTAATGAAAAACTGTTTTTT	TRBV19	TRBD1	TRBJ1-4	NA
CASSLAAGGSQETQYF	TGTGCCAGCAGCCTCGCGGCGGGGGGATCCCAAGAGACCCAGTACTTC	TRBV7-9	TRBD2	TRBJ2-5	once
CAWTPGLAGRETQYF	TGTGCCTGGACTCCTGGACTAGCGGGGAGGGAGACCCAGTACTTC	TRBV30	TRBD2	TRBJ2-5	once
CASSRQPPTGNNSPLHF	TGTGCCAGCTCCCGCCAGCCACCGACAGGGAACAATTCACCCCTCCACTTT	TRBV18	TRBD1	TRBJ1-6	NA
CASSLADEASPLHF	TGTGCCAGCAGCTTGGCAGACGAGGCTTCACCCCTCCACTTT	TRBV5-5	NA	TRBJ1-6	NA
CASSVKTGGANYGYTF	TGTGCCAGCAGCGTGAAAACAGGGGGAGCTAACTATGGCTACACCTTC	TRBV5-5	TRBD1	TRBJ1-2	once
CASSYYSLSSYEQYF	TGTGCCAGCAGTTACTACTCCCTGAGCTCCTACGAGCAGTACTTC	TRBV6-2/TRBV6-3	NA	TRBJ2-7	once
CASSQALGTGGLNEQFF	TGCGCCAGCAGCCAAGCACTCGGGACAGGGGGATTGAATGAGCAGTTCTTC	TRBV4-1	TRBD1	TRBJ2-1	NA
CASRRTCGRGYGYTF	TGTGCCAGCAGGAGGACCTGTGGCCGGGGATATGGCTACACCTTC	TRBV3-1/TRBV3-2	NA	TRBJ1-2	NA
CASSLERLAGVGEQYF	TGTGCCAGCAGCTTAGAGCGGCTAGCGGGAGTGGGAGAGCAGTACTTC	TRBV7-9	TRBD2	TRBJ2-7	NA
CATRPDFGSYNEQFF	TGTGCCACCAGGCCGGACTTCGGCTCCTACAATGAGCAGTTCTTC	TRBV19	NA	TRBJ2-1	NA
CASSEQGLGTDTQYF	TGTGCCAGCAGTGAACAGGGCTTAGGGACAGATACGCAGTATTTT	TRBV27	NA	TRBJ2-3	many
CASSPRGEGFYEQYF	TGTGCCAGCAGCCCGCGGGGGGAAGGGTTCTACGAGCAGTACTTC	TRBV7-2	TRBD2	TRBJ2-7	NA
CASSLFARSQGGYTF	TGTGCCAGCAGCTTATTCGCCAGGTCCCAGGGGGGCTACACCTTC	TRBV7-2	NA	TRBJ1-2	NA
CASSPGTGDSREQYF	TGTGCCAGCTCACCAGGGACAGGCGATTCTCGCGAGCAGTACTTC	TRBV18	TRBD1	TRBJ2-7	NA
CASTRGTFGYTF	TGTGCCAGCACCCGAGGGACATTCGGCTACACCTTC	TRBV6-5	NA	TRBJ1-2	NA
CASSYRTGLETQYF	TGTGCCAGCAGCTATAGGACAGGGTTGGAGACCCAGTACTTC	TRBV5-6	TRBD1	TRBJ2-5	NA
CASSLGTPSHTDTQYF	TGTGCCAGCAGCTTAGGTACTCCTTCTCACACAGATACGCAGTATTTT	TRBV7-9	NA	TRBJ2-3	NA
CASSLSWLVHPQPQHF	TGTGCCAGCAGTTTATCTTGGTTGGTACATCCCCAGCCCCAGCATTTT	TRBV27	NA	TRBJ1-5	NA
CASSQENSGRYEQYF	TGCGCCAGCAGCCAAGAGAATAGCGGGAGGTACGAGCAGTACTTC	TRBV4-1	TRBD2	TRBJ2-7	NA
CASSRAAPGTEAFF	TGCGCCAGCAGCCGAGCAGCTCCGGGCACTGAAGCTTTCTTT	TRBV5-1	NA	TRBJ1-1	NA